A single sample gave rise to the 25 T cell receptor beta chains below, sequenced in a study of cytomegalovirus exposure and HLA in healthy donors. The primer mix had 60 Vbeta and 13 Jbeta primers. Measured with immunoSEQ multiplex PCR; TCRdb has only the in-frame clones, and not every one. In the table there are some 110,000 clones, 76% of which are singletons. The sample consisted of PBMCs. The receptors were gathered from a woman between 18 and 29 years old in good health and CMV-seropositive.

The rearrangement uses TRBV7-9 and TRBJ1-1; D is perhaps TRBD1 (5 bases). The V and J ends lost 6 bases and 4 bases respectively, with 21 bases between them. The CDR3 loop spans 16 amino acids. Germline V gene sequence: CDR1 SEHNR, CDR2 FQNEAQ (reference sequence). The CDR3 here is CASRGNTRGGGTEAFF. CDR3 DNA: TGTGCCAGCAGGGGGAATACTAGGGGAGGTGGCACTGAAGCTTTCTTT.

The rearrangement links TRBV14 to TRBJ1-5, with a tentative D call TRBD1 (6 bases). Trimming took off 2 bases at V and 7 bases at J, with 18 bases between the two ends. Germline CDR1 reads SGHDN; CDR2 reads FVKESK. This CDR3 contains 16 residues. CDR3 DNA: TGTGCCAGCAGCCAATTTAATCGACAGGAGGTCCAGCCCCAGCATTTT. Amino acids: CASSQFNRQEVQPQHF.

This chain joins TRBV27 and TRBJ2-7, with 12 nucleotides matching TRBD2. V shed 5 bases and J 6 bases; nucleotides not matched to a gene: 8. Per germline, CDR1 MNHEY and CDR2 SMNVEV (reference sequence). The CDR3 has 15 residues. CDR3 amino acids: CASSPLAGGPSEQYF. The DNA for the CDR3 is TGTGCCAGCAGTCCGCTAGCGGGAGGGCCTTCCGAGCAGTACTTC.

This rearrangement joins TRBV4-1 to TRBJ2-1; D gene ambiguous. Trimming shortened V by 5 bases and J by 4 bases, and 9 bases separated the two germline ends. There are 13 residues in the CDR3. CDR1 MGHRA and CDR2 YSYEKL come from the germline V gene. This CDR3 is CASSLLIYNEQFF. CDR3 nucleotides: TGCGCCAGCAGCTTACTAATTTACAATGAGCAGTTCTTC.

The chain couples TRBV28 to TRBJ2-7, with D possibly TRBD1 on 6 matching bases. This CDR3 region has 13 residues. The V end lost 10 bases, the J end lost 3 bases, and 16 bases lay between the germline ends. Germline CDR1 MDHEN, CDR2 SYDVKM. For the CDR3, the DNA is TGTGCCACCAAGACGATAGGGGGCTACGAGCAGTACTTC. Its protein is CATKTIGGYEQYF.

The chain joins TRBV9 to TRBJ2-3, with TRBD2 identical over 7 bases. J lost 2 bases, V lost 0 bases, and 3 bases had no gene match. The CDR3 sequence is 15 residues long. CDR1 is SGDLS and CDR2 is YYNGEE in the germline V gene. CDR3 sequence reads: CASSVGLASTDTQYF. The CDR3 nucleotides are TGTGCCAGCAGCGTAGGACTAGCCTCCACAGATACGCAGTATTTT.

Here the CDR3 reads CASRRTGGHSTDTQYF. CDR3 coding DNA: TGTGCCAGTAGGAGGACTGGCGGCCATAGCACAGATACGCAGTATTTT. This chain joins TRBV19 and TRBJ2-3, with D tentatively TRBD2 (5 bases). CDR1 is LNHDA, CDR2 SQIVND, per germline (reference sequence). V dropped 6 bases and J dropped 0 bases, with 16 bases sitting between them. The CDR3 is 16 amino acids.

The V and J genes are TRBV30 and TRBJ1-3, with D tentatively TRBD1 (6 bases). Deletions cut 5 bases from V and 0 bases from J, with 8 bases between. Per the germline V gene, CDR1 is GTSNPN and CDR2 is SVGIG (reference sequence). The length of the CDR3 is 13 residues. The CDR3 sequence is CAWDRSSGNTIYF. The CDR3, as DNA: TGTGCCTGGGACAGGTCCTCTGGAAACACCATATATTTT. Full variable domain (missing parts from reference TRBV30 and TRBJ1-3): SQTIHQWPATLVQPVGSPLSLECTVEGTSNPNLYWYRQAAGRGLQLLFYSVGIGQISSEVPQNLSASRPQDRQFILSSKKLLLSDSGFYLCAWDRSSGNTIYFGEGSWLTVV.

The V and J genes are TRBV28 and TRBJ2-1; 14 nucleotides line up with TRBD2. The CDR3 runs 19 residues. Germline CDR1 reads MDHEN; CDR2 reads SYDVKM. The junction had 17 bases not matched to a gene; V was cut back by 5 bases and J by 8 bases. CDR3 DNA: TGTGCCAGCAGTCGGCCCCAGGGGGTTGGGACTAGCGGGAGCCATGAGCAGTTCTTC. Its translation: CASSRPQGVGTSGSHEQFF. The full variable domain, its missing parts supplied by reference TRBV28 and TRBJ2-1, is DVKVTQSSRYLVKRTGEKVFLECVQDMDHENMFWYRQDPGLGLRLIYFSYDVKMKEKGDIPEGYSVSREKKERFSLILESASTNQTSMYLCASSRPQGVGTSGSHEQFFGPGTRLTVL.

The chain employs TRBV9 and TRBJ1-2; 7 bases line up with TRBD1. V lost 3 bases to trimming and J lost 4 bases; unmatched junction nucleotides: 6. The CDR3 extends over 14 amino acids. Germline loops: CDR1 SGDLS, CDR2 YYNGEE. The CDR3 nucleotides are TGTGCCAGCAGCGGACGAGGGGGCGGCTATGGCTACACCTTC. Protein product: CASSGRGGGYGYTF.

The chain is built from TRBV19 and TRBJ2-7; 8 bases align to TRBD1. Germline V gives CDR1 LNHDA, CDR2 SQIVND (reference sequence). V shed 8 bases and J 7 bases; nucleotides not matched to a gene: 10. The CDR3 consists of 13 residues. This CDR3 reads CASGRTGTREQYF. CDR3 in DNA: TGTGCCAGTGGTAGGACAGGGACGCGGGAGCAGTACTTC. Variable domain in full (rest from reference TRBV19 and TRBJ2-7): DGGITQSPKYLFRKEGQNVTLSCEQNLNHDAMYWYRQDPGQGLRLIYYSQIVNDFQKGDIAEGYSVSREKKESFPLTVTSAQKNPTAFYLCASGRTGTREQYFGPGTRLTVT.

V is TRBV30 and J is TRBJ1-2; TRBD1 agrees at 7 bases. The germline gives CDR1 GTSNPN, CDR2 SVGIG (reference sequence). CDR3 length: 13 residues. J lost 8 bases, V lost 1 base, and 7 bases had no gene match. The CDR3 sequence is CAWSAEGARGYTF. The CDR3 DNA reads TGTGCCTGGAGTGCGGAGGGGGCTCGGGGCTACACCTTC.

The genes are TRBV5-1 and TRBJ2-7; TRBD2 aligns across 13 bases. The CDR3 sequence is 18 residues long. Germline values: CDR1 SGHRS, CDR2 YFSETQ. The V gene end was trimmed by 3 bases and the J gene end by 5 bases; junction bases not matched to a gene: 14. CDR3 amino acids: CASSSLTSGRASGNEQYF. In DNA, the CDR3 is TGCGCCAGCAGCTCGCTAACTAGCGGGAGGGCCTCTGGGAACGAGCAGTACTTC.

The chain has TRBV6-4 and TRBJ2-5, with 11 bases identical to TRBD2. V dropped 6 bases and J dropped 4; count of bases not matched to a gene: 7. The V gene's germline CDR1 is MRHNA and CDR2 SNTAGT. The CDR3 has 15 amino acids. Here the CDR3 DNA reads TGTGCCAGCAGCGAACTAGCGGGAGCGGGAGAGACCCAGTACTTC. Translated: CASSELAGAGETQYF.

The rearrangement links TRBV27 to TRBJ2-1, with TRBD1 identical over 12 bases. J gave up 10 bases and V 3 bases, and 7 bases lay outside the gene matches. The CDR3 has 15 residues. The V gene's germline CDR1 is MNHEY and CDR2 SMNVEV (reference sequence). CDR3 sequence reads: CASSFLGTGGYEQFF. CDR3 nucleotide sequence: TGTGCCAGCAGTTTTTTAGGGACAGGGGGCTACGAGCAGTTCTTC.

The CDR3 DNA follows: TGTGCCAGCAGTGAAATTAAGGCTAGCGGGTTCGCAGATACGCAGTATTTT. As protein: CASSEIKASGFADTQYF. The chain joins TRBV6-1 to TRBJ2-3; 8 bases agree with TRBD2. The CDR3 contains 17 residues. The germline V gene encodes CDR1 MNHNS and CDR2 SASEGT. V lost 2 bases to trimming and J lost 4 bases; unmatched junction nucleotides: 11.

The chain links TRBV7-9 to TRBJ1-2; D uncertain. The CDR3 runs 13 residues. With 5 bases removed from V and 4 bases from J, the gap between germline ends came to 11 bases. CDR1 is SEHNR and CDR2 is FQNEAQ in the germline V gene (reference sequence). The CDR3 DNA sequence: TGTGCCAGCAGCGTCCAGGAGGGCTATGGCTACACCTTC. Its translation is CASSVQEGYGYTF.

The CDR3 loop reads CASSLFAGGGYNEQFF. CDR3 DNA sequence: TGTGCCAGCAGCTTATTTGCGGGAGGGGGCTACAATGAGCAGTTCTTC. The J gene is TRBJ2-1, the V gene TRBV11-2; 9 nucleotides agree with TRBD2. V gave up 2 bases and J gave up 3 bases; unmatched junction bases: 5. The germline CDR1 and CDR2 sequences are SGHAT and FQNNGV. The CDR3 is 16 residues long.

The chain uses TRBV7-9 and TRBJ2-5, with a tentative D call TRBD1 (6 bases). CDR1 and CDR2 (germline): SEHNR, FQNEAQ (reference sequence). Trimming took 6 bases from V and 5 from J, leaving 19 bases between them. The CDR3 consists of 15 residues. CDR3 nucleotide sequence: TGTGCCAGCAGACCCAAAACAGGGCTGGGGGAGACCCAGTACTTC. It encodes CASRPKTGLGETQYF.

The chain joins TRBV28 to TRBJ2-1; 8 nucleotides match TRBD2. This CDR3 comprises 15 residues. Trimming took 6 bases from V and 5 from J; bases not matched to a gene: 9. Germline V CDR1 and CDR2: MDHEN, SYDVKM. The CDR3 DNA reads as TGTGCCAGCAGCTCCAGCGGGAGCCCCCACAATGAGCAGTTCTTC. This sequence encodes CASSSSGSPHNEQFF.

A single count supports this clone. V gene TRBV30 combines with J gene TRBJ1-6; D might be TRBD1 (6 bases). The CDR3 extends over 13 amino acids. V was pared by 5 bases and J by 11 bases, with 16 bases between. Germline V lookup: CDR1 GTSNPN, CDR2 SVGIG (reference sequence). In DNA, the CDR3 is TGTGCCTGGGAACAGGGATACGGGGCACCCCTCCACTTT. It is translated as CAWEQGYGAPLHF.

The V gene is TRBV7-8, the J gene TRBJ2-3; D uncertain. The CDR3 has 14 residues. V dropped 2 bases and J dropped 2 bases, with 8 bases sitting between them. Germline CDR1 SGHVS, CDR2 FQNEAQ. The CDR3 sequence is CASSLRDNTDTQYF. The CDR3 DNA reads TGTGCCAGCAGCTTACGTGACAACACAGATACGCAGTATTTT.

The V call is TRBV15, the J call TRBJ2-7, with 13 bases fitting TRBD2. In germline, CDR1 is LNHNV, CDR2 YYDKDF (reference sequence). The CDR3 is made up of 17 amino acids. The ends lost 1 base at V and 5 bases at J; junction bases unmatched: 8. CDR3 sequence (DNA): TGTGCCACCAGCAGAGGACGGACTAGCGGGAGCGGTGACGAGCAGTACTTC. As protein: CATSRGRTSGSGDEQYF. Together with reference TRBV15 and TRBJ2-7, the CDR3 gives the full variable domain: DAMVIQNPRYQVTQFGKPVTLSCSQTLNHNVMYWYQQKSSQAPKLLFHYYDKDFNNEADTPDNFQSRRPNTSFCFLDIRSPGLGDTAMYLCATSRGRTSGSGDEQYFGPGTRLTVT.

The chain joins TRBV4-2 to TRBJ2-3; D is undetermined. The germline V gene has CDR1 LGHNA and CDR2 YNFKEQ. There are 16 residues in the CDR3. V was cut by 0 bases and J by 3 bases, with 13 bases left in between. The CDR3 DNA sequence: TGTGCCAGCAGCCAAGATTTGGCCGCTGGTACAGATACGCAGTATTTT. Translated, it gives CASSQDLAAGTDTQYF.

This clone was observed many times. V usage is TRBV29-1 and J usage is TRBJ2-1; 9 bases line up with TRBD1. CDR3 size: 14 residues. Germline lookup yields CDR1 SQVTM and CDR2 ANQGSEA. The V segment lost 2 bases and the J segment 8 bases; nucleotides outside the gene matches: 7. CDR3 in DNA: TGCAGCGTTGAAAGAGACAGGGGGTCTGATGAGCAGTTCTTC. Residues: CSVERDRGSDEQFF.